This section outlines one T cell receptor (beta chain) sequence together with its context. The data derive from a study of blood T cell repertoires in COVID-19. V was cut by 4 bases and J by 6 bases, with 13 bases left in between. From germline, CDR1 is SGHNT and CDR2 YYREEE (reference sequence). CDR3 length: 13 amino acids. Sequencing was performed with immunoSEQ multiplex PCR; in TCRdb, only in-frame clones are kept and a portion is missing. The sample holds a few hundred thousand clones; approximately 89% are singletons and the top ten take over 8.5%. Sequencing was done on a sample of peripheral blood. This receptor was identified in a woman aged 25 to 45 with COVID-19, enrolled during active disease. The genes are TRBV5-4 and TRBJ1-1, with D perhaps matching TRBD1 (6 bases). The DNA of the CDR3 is TGTGCCAGCAGCCCCTCCAGGGGCCCTGAAGCTTTCTTT. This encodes CASSPSRGPEAFF. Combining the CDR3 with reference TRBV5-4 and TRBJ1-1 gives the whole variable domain ETGVTQSPTHLIKTRGQQVTLRCSSQSGHNTVSWYQQALGQGPQFIFQYYREEENGRGNFPPRFSGLQFPNYSSELNVNALELDDSALYLCASSPSRGPEAFFGQGTRLTVV.